This T cell receptor (beta chain) appears in the sequencing data of a study of vaccination and CD4 T cells after COVID-19 (dated 2022 in TCRdb). At the level of the whole study: Six males and four females were included in the convalescent cohort, with two Hispanic individuals, seven Caucasians, two Asians and one multiracial person represented. The spike-specific CD4+ TCR repertoire was compared before and after mRNA vaccination in ten to eleven COVID-19 convalescent patients and a few infection-naive healthy vaccine recipients. Culture stimuli were overlapping spike peptide pools from SARS-CoV-2 and from the common cold coronaviruses HCoV-NL63, HCoV-OC43 and HCoV-229E. Post-vaccine blood samples were obtained a median of about 70 days after the second vaccine dose, with a range of about 13 to 250 days. Control cultures used a CEFX viral epitope pool as positive control, an HIV-1 Nef peptide pool as negative control, or no peptide. Post-COVID blood samples from convalescent patients were collected a median of about 110 days after diagnosis, with a range of roughly 30 to 170 days. Two doses of either the Pfizer-BioNTech BNT162b2 vaccine (n=8) or the Moderna mRNA-1273 vaccine (n=2) were administered to participants.

The germline V gene specifies LGHNA as CDR1 and YNFKEQ as CDR2. From its cysteine to its phenylalanine, the CDR3 spans 16 amino acids. Only CDR3 DNA remains: 48 bases, in frame from the first base. Trimming leaves V shorter by 0 bases and J shorter by 4 bases, with the junction holding 8 bases beyond the gene matches. Details on this clonotype: Its binding antigen is unknown. Nothing much larger sits one base from this clone, and base qualities are not available.

The library was made by PCR. DNA from cultured CD4+ T cells was subjected to TCR sequencing with the Oncomine TCR Beta short-read assay at the Johns Hopkins FTIC core. The QIAamp micro DNA kit was used to extract genomic DNA from the cultured CD4+ T cells. The Oncomine TCR Beta libraries from cultured CD4+ T cells were pooled using unique dual indexes and then sequenced on an Illumina iSeq 100. Concerning the study's data processing: Non-productive sequences were removed, and CDR3s that did not start with C, did not end with F or W, or were shorter than 7 amino acids were discarded. Antigen-specific clonotypes were identified with the MANAFEST web application by comparing peptide-stimulated wells with reference and other culture wells. An FDR below 0.05, an odds ratio above 5, and a productive frequency above 0.1% in at least two of three replicate wells were required for clones to be considered positive. Clonotypes that were significantly expanded in both SARS-CoV-2 spike wells and at least one common cold coronavirus spike condition were defined as cross-reactive. Similarity between CDR3 sequences was evaluated in R version 3.6.1 using Levenshtein distances (stringdist) and unrooted phylogenetic trees (ape). TCRdb took the public reads, trimmed them with fastp at Q25, ran MiXCR for clone calling and kept in-frame beta chains. One record per CDR3 amino acid sequence lists the most common genes and DNA. TCRdb's processing, not the study's, gives the V and J calls here. The sample has tens of thousands of distinct CDR3 sequences on record, roughly 67% of them singletons. The ten largest clonotypes hold about a sixth of the sample.

This specimen's treatment or condition label, interpreted: roughly nine-day PBMC culture with coronavirus spike peptide pools or control peptides (ViraFEST assay). The ViraFEST assay, used in the study, expanded antigen-specific T cells with peptide pools and then identified the expanded clonotypes through TCR sequencing. Negative nucleocapsid antibody tests before and after vaccination confirmed that the healthy vaccine recipients had no prior SARS-CoV-2 infection. Each well held 1.5 million to 2.5 million PBMCs cultured with roughly 10 ug/ml peptide pools in IMDM containing roughly 5% human AB serum and 9 to 10 IU/ml IL-2. Half of the culture medium was replaced with fresh IL-2-containing medium on days 3 and 7. Once the cells had been in culture for about 10 days, the EasySep CD4+ T cell isolation kit was used to isolate CD4+ T cells by negative selection. PBMCs were separated from whole blood using Ficoll-Paque Plus gradient centrifugation and then either used fresh or cryopreserved at -140C. Triplicate wells were generally used for each culture condition.

What the authors observed across the whole study: Nearly all vaccine-specific clones in convalescent patients (304 of 307) were mono-reactive for SARS-CoV-2 spike rather than cross-reactive with common cold coronaviruses. Relatively few convalescent patients were included in the study, and early timepoints after natural infection were not analyzed. The median number of SARS-CoV-2-reactive clonotypes rose from 21 after infection to 38 after vaccination, but the change was not significant. Among convalescent patients, a median around 86% of the SARS-CoV-2-reactive clones seen after vaccination appeared only after vaccination, which suggests priming specific to the vaccine.

The clonotype originates from a human donor who received a COVID-19 vaccine. The sample was CD4+ T cells from blood, cultured in vitro, taken after SARS-CoV-2 vaccination. This chain is built from TRBV4-2 and TRBJ2-5; TRBD1 aligns with 7 central bases. The CDR3 region has the sequence CASSQDTAAGGETQYF. The DNA is TGTGCCAGCAGCCAAGATACAGCGGCAGGGGGAGAGACCCAGTACTTC.